This paragraph covers one T cell receptor (beta chain) sequence. The data were obtained in a study of blood T cell repertoires in COVID-19. V lost 5 bases, J lost 8 bases, and 7 bases stayed unmatched. The CDR3 sequence is 14 residues long. In germline, CDR1 is MNHNY, CDR2 SVGAGI (reference sequence). The protocol was immunoSEQ multiplex PCR, while the TCRdb copy is restricted to in-frame clones and leaves out a portion. The sample carries about 240,000 clones, roughly four fifths recorded once. The sample comprised peripheral blood. The chain is built from TRBV6-6 and TRBJ1-4, with TRBD1 matching over 8 bases. The receptor's source is a woman older than 75 with acute or convalescent COVID-19. Here the CDR3 DNA reads TGTGCCAGCAGTGGGACAGGAGGGAACGAAAAACTGTTTTTT. Translation gives CASSGTGGNEKLFF.